These 9 T cell receptor beta chains came from one sample sequenced in a study of human T cells and chemical hapten exposure. TCRdb recomputed calls from the RACE reads with MiXCR, one row per CDR3 protein. The sample carries 300,000 to 450,000 distinct CDR3 sequences, approximately 5.8% recorded once. Time point: pre-sensitization, week 0. The treatment denotes: therapeutic diphenylcyclopropenone sensitization with weekly scalp DPC. The source was whole blood, collected in connection with sensitization to the hapten diphenylcyclopropenone (DPC). These receptors were obtained from a woman under 30 with alopecia areata. Some clones in this sample may be carry-over from other donors' samples.

This clonotype was found a few times. This sequence joins TRBV7-2 and TRBJ2-4; D might be TRBD2 (5 bases). V gave up 2 bases and J gave up 4 bases, with 9 bases separating them. The CDR3 has 14 residues. Germline CDR1 and CDR2: SGHTA and FQGNSA. CDR3: CASSLLPGKNIQYF. CDR3 DNA: TGTGCCAGCAGCTTACTACCGGGGAAAAACATTCAGTACTTC. The whole variable domain, remainder taken from reference TRBV7-2 and TRBJ2-4, is GAGVSQSPSNKVTEKGKDVELRCDPISGHTALYWYRQSLGQGLEFLIYFQGNSAPDKSGLPSDRFSAERTGGSVSTLTIQRTQQEDSAVYLCASSLLPGKNIQYFGAGTRLSVL.

This clonotype was seen repeatedly, ten times or more. This chain links TRBV6-2 or TRBV6-3 with TRBJ1-2; D ambiguous. The CDR3 sequence is 13 residues long. V was cut by 8 bases and J by 4 bases, with 14 bases left in between. Germline assignment: CDR1 MNHEY and CDR2 SVGEGT. CDR3 protein: CASADGGPYGYTF. Written as DNA, the CDR3 is TGTGCCAGCGCGGACGGAGGCCCCTATGGCTACACCTTC.

This clonotype was found a few times. CDR3 DNA: TGCGCCAGCAGCCAAGAAAGATGGGCGGAGCAGTACTTC. Its protein product is CASSQERWAEQYF. J is TRBJ2-7 and V is TRBV4-3; D is unclear. V lost 0 bases to trimming and J lost 7 bases, with 10 bases between them. CDR1 LGHNA and CDR2 YSLEER come from the germline V gene. The CDR3 sequence is 13 residues long.

The gene calls are TRBV9 and TRBJ2-3; D may be TRBD2 (5 bases). CDR1 is SGDLS and CDR2 is YYNGEE in the germline V gene. The V end lost 4 bases, the J end lost 4 bases, and 22 bases lay between the germline ends. The CDR3 totals 17 residues. The CDR3 region has the DNA TGTGCCAGCAGCAGGACTCCTCAGACCCTGAGGGCAGATACGCAGTATTTT. This gives the protein CASSRTPQTLRADTQYF.

In its sample, this clonotype was seen many times. The rearrangement joins TRBV6-2 or TRBV6-3 to TRBJ1-6; the D is unclear. Germline CDR1 and CDR2: MNHEY and SVGEGT. The CDR3 is 12 residues long. With 1 base removed from V and 7 bases from J, the gap between germline ends came to 2 bases. The CDR3: CASSYFNSPLHF. CDR3 in DNA: TGTGCCAGCAGTTACTTCAATTCACCCCTCCACTTT.

This clonotype was observed a few times. The CDR3 sequence is CASSSQQGSYTEAFF. The CDR3, as DNA: TGTGCCAGCAGCTCCCAACAGGGCAGCTACACTGAAGCTTTCTTT. The genes are TRBV9 and TRBJ1-1, with TRBD1 as a possible D gene (6 bases). The CDR3 has 15 residues. Germline V CDR1 and CDR2: SGDLS, YYNGEE. V shed 4 bases and J shed 3 bases, with 16 bases lying between them.

This clonotype appeared many times. The gene calls are TRBV27 and TRBJ1-5, with 8 bases aligning to TRBD1. CDR3 size: 15 residues. CDR1 MNHEY and CDR2 SMNVEV come from the germline V gene (reference sequence). The V segment lost 5 bases and the J segment 7 bases; nucleotides outside the gene matches: 10. The CDR3 is CASSALDRVGQPQHF. In nucleotides, the CDR3 is TGTGCCAGCAGTGCCCTGGACAGGGTAGGCCAGCCCCAGCATTTT.

J is TRBJ2-1 and V is TRBV24-1; a weak D match, TRBD1 (5 bases). Trimming left V 4 bases short and J 6 bases short, with 12 bases between. CDR1 and CDR2 (germline): KGHDR, SFDVKD. The CDR3 loop spans 14 amino acids. Here the CDR3 reads CATSESPRVNEQFF. The CDR3 DNA follows: TGTGCCACCAGTGAGTCGCCCAGGGTCAATGAGCAGTTCTTC.

There are a few counts of this clonotype. The chain couples TRBV21-1 to TRBJ2-7; the tabulated D call, TRBD1, remains unverified against the DNA. TRBV21-1 is classified as a pseudogene. This CDR3 region has 15 residues. CDR3 amino acids: CASSKVGGGVYEQYF. CDR3 nucleotide sequence: TGTGCCAGCAGCAAAGTCGGAGGGGGGGTCTACGAGCAGTACTTC.